The following is a T cell receptor (beta chain) sequence with its context. Its antigen is not identified. These data are taken from a study of cytomegalovirus exposure and HLA in healthy donors. Overall study findings and caveats: Among donors in an Asian-associated ancestry cluster, a later analysis reportedly found fewer N-insertions than the roughly 680-donor mean. Follow-up analysis later connected one missense variant in DCLRE1C with trimming of TCR beta V- and J-genes. Being productive about 90% or about 30% of the time was typical of most TCR beta V segments in an earlier analysis. In terms of immune exposure information, only CMV serostatus was available.

The CDR3 is made up of 13 amino acids. Deletions cut 1 base from V and 4 bases from J, with 8 bases between. Per germline, CDR1 GTSNPN and CDR2 SVGIG (reference sequence). Both 60 Vbeta primers and 13 Jbeta primers went into the PCR. Method: immunoSEQ multiplex PCR; TCRdb's copy keeps in-frame clones and lacks some. Of a few hundred thousand clones detected, about 75% appear once; the ten largest clones hold 1.5% to 2%. The chain employs TRBV30 and TRBJ1-5; D remains ambiguous. The sample consisted of PBMCs. The TCR comes from a man younger than 35 in good health and CMV-seronegative. The CDR3, as DNA: TGTGCCTGGAGTGAAGGCGGGAATCAGCCCCAGCATTTT. Its protein is CAWSEGGNQPQHF. Drawing the rest from reference TRBV30 and TRBJ1-5, the complete variable domain is SQTIHQWPATLVQPVGSPLSLECTVEGTSNPNLYWYRQAAGRGLQLLFYSVGIGQISSEVPQNLSASRPQDRQFILSSKKLLLSDSGFYLCAWSEGGNQPQHFGDGTRLSIL.